Below are 29 T cell receptor beta chains sequenced from a single sample in a study of radiation and T cells in renal cell carcinoma. Repertoires were generated with immunoSEQ multiplex PCR, while TCRdb's copy carries only in-frame clones and drops some. There are 100,000 to 150,000 clones in the sample; around 80% occur only once, and approximately 3% lies in the top ten. Described time point: baseline pretreatment blood. Treatment described: 15 Gy SBRT to primary tumor, nephrectomy 4 weeks later. This sample comprised blood, obtained from a patient whose treatment included radiotherapy and nephrectomy. These receptors were taken from an older woman with renal cell carcinoma.

The rearrangement joins TRBV10-2 to TRBJ2-7; 14 positions agree with TRBD2. The V gene end was trimmed by 7 bases and the J gene end by 4 bases; junction bases not matched to a gene: 9. CDR1 and CDR2 from the germline V gene are WSHSY and SAAADI. This CDR3 is 16 amino acids long. The CDR3 reads CASKAPGLAGEYEQYF. The CDR3 DNA reads TGCGCCAGCAAGGCACCGGGACTAGCGGGAGAGTACGAGCAGTACTTC.

This chain uses TRBV28 with TRBJ2-1; D possibly corresponds to TRBD1 (5 bases). There are 16 residues in the CDR3. In germline, CDR1 is MDHEN, CDR2 SYDVKM. The ends were cut back, 0 bases at V and 1 base at J, with 10 bases in the middle. CDR3: CASSLWAAGSYNEQFF. The CDR3 DNA reads TGTGCCAGCAGTTTATGGGCGGCAGGGTCCTACAATGAGCAGTTCTTC.

This chain connects TRBV19 to TRBJ1-1; D is ambiguous. The CDR3 is 13 residues long. Germline V gives CDR1 LNHDA, CDR2 SQIVND (reference sequence). Trimming stripped 1 base from V and 3 bases from J, with 6 bases between. The CDR3 sequence is CASSIGGDTEAFF. DNA of the CDR3: TGTGCCAGTAGTATAGGTGGGGACACTGAAGCTTTCTTT.

Regarding this clone: The sample holds other DNA sequences that translate to the same CDR3. The chain employs TRBV27 and TRBJ1-1; TRBD1 is a possible D gene (5 bases). V gave up 3 bases and J gave up 4 bases, with 9 bases separating them. CDR1 is MNHEY and CDR2 is SMNVEV in the germline V gene (reference sequence). The CDR3 has 13 amino acids. CDR3 loop: CASSFQGGTEAFF. In nucleotides, the CDR3 is TGTGCCAGCAGTTTCCAGGGTGGCACTGAAGCTTTCTTT.

The gene calls are TRBV19 and TRBJ1-2; 8 bases agree with TRBD1. This CDR3 spans 13 amino acids. Germline lookup yields CDR1 LNHDA and CDR2 SQIVND (reference sequence). The trim removed 4 bases at V and 13 bases at J, leaving 11 bases unmatched. In DNA, the CDR3 is TGTGCCAGTAGTAAGTTCCAGGGGGCTTCCCGCACCTTC. It yields the protein CASSKFQGASRTF.

V usage is TRBV28 and J usage is TRBJ2-1, with D possibly called TRBD1 or TRBD2 (6 bases each). The CDR3 spans 18 residues. In germline, CDR1 is MDHEN, CDR2 SYDVKM. V gave up 6 bases and J gave up 6 bases, with 27 bases separating them. CDR3 nucleotides: TGTGCCAGCAGCCCCGAGCTCACTAGCCCGAGGGGGGCCAATGAGCAGTTCTTC. Translating gives CASSPELTSPRGANEQFF.

This chain joins TRBV4-2 and TRBJ1-2, with 8 positions matching TRBD1. Trimming cost V 0 bases and J 5 bases; bases outside gene matches: 11. The CDR3 has 17 residues. Germline V gene sequence: CDR1 LGHNA, CDR2 YNFKEQ. This chain's CDR3 is CASSQERTDREVYGYTF. The CDR3, as DNA: TGTGCCAGCAGCCAAGAAAGAACGGACAGGGAAGTTTATGGCTACACCTTC.

The V and J genes are TRBV4-2 and TRBJ2-3; the D is unclear. V was shortened by 0 bases and J by 2 bases, with 12 bases between the two germline ends. Germline CDR1 LGHNA, CDR2 YNFKEQ. The CDR3 length is 16 residues. CDR3 in amino acids: CASSQEGGGYTDTQYF. DNA of the CDR3: TGTGCCAGCAGCCAAGAAGGCGGTGGATACACAGATACGCAGTATTTT.

The J gene is TRBJ1-1, the V gene TRBV30, with D unresolved. The CDR3 runs to 11 residues. In germline, CDR1 is GTSNPN, CDR2 SVGIG (reference sequence). Trimming removed 4 bases from V and 7 bases from J, with 10 bases in between. The CDR3 loop reads CAWILWGEAFF. The CDR3 DNA is TGTGCCTGGATTCTATGGGGTGAAGCTTTCTTT.

V is TRBV5-1 and J is TRBJ1-1; D might be TRBD1 (5 bases). Germline assignment: CDR1 SGHRS and CDR2 YFSETQ. Trimming removed 3 bases at V and 3 bases at J, with 18 bases between. The CDR3 totals 16 residues. The CDR3, as DNA: TGCGCCAGCAGCTACATGGGACTGTCGGGGGACACTGAAGCTTTCTTT. This codes for CASSYMGLSGDTEAFF.

This clone was picked up a small number of times. The chain employs TRBV5-1 and TRBJ2-7; 7 bases agree with TRBD1. The CDR3 loop spans 14 amino acids. Germline CDR1 and CDR2: SGHRS and YFSETQ. The ends lost 4 bases at V and 1 base at J; junction bases unmatched: 5. The CDR3 sequence: CASSPSGQSYEQYF. CDR3 bases: TGCGCCAGCAGCCCCTCGGGACAGTCCTACGAGCAGTACTTC.

The V call is TRBV29-1, the J call TRBJ2-5; TRBD2 agrees at 8 bases. CDR3 length: 12 residues. The V gene end was trimmed by 6 bases and the J gene end by 5 bases; junction bases not matched to a gene: 5. In germline, CDR1 is SQVTM, CDR2 ANQGSEA. The CDR3 bases are TGCAGCGTCGGGGGCGGGGGGGAGACCCAGTACTTC. Amino acids: CSVGGGGETQYF.

In this sample, this clone turned up a few times. This chain links TRBV11-2 with TRBJ1-1, with a weak D call TRBD1 (6 bases). The V gene's germline CDR1 is SGHAT and CDR2 FQNNGV. The CDR3 is 16 amino acids. The V end lost 5 bases, the J end lost 7 bases, and 23 bases lay between the germline ends. The CDR3 nucleotides read TGTGCCAGCAGCCCTATGTGGGGCGGGGGGCTGGTTGAAGCTTTCTTT. Protein sequence: CASSPMWGGGLVEAFF.

V gene TRBV5-8 combines with J gene TRBJ2-3, with 14 nucleotides matching TRBD2. The CDR3 contains 17 residues. J was trimmed by 3 bases and V by 4 bases; bases with no gene match: 7. Per the germline V gene, CDR1 is SGHTS and CDR2 is YDEGEE. This CDR3 is CASSLGLAGGRTDTQYF. DNA of the CDR3: TGTGCCAGCAGCCTCGGACTAGCGGGGGGCCGTACAGATACGCAGTATTTT.

The chain employs TRBV5-1 and TRBJ2-1; the match to TRBD2 covers 7 bases. The CDR3 loop spans 12 amino acids. V was pared by 4 bases and J by 9 bases, with 4 bases of the junction left unmatched. CDR1 is SGHRS, CDR2 YFSETQ, per germline. CDR3 sequence reads: CASSIWGGEQFF. CDR3 coding DNA: TGCGCCAGCAGCATCTGGGGGGGTGAGCAGTTCTTC.

The genes are TRBV19 and TRBJ2-1; D is tentatively TRBD1 or TRBD2 (6 bases each). This CDR3 contains 15 residues. CDR1 LNHDA and CDR2 SQIVND come from the germline V gene (reference sequence). Trimming took 4 bases from V and 5 from J, leaving 15 bases between them. The CDR3 DNA sequence: TGTGCCAGTAGTAGGGGACGGGGGCCCCACAATGAGCAGTTCTTC. Protein product: CASSRGRGPHNEQFF.

V and J are TRBV5-1 and TRBJ2-3; TRBD1 might be the D (5 bases). This CDR3 spans 14 amino acids. Germline CDR1 is SGHRS and CDR2 is YFSETQ. V shed 4 bases and J shed 0 bases, with 9 bases lying between them. In DNA, the CDR3 is TGCGCCAGCAGCGTCGACAGAAGCACAGATACGCAGTATTTT. Translating it yields CASSVDRSTDTQYF.

V and J are TRBV7-9 and TRBJ1-1; D uncertain. The CDR3 loop spans 14 amino acids. In germline, CDR1 is SEHNR, CDR2 FQNEAQ (reference sequence). V gave up 0 bases and J gave up 4 bases, with 9 bases separating them. The CDR3 reads CASSLARGSTEAFF. The CDR3 DNA sequence: TGTGCCAGCAGCTTAGCTCGGGGATCCACTGAAGCTTTCTTT. Supplemented by reference TRBV7-9 and TRBJ1-1, the full variable domain reads DTGVSQNPRHKITKRGQNVTFRCDPISEHNRLYWYRQTLGQGPEFLTYFQNEAQLEKSRLLSDRFSAERPKGSFSTLEIQRTEQGDSAMYLCASSLARGSTEAFFGQGTRLTVV.

V gene TRBV2 combines with J gene TRBJ2-7, with TRBD2 matching over 10 bases. CDR3 length: 14 amino acids. CDR1 and CDR2 (germline): SNHLY, FYNNEI. Unmatched junction bases numbered 5, after V lost 5 bases and J lost 4 bases. CDR3 protein: CASSMGLATYEQYF. The CDR3 DNA reads as TGTGCCAGCAGTATGGGACTAGCGACGTACGAGCAGTACTTC.

The chain carries TRBV4-2 and TRBJ2-7; tentative D call: TRBD2 (6 bases). The germline gives CDR1 LGHNA, CDR2 YNFKEQ. There are 15 residues in the CDR3. With 4 bases removed from V and 3 bases from J, the gap between germline ends came to 16 bases. The CDR3 region has the DNA TGTGCCAGCAGCCGGGGCTTGGCGGGGAACTACGAGCAGTACTTC. This translates into CASSRGLAGNYEQYF.

The CDR3 DNA is TGTGCCAGCAGCGTGGGACCCCTACCAGAGACCCAGTACTTC. This translates into CASSVGPLPETQYF. V and J are TRBV9 and TRBJ2-5, with D perhaps being TRBD1 or TRBD2 (5 bases each). The CDR3 is 14 amino acids. Trimming shortened V by 2 bases and J by 4 bases, and 12 bases separated the two germline ends. The germline V gene has CDR1 SGDLS and CDR2 YYNGEE.

The genes are TRBV9 and TRBJ1-4; possible D gene TRBD1, 6 bases. The CDR3 spans 14 residues. V dropped 7 bases and J dropped 3 bases, with 13 bases sitting between them. Germline-derived CDR1 and CDR2 are SGDLS and YYNGEE. The CDR3 region has the DNA TGTGCCAGCCCTTTAGGGGGAGCTAATGAAAAACTGTTTTTT. Translating gives CASPLGGANEKLFF.

This clone is a singleton in its sample. Here the CDR3 DNA reads TGTGCCAGCAGCGCCCGGACAGGCGATAATGAGGGCTACACCTTC. Translation: CASSARTGDNEGYTF. The chain has TRBV7-8 and TRBJ1-2; 7 bases agree with TRBD1. The V gene end was trimmed by 5 bases and the J gene end by 8 bases; junction bases not matched to a gene: 14. The germline gives CDR1 SGHVS, CDR2 FQNEAQ. This CDR3 contains 15 residues. Complete variable domain (other parts from reference TRBV7-8 and TRBJ1-2): GAGVSQSPRYKVAKRGQDVALRCDPISGHVSLFWYQQALGQGPEFLTYFQNEAQLDKSGLPSDRFFAERPEGSVSTLKIQRTQQEDSAVYLCASSARTGDNEGYTFGSGTRLTVV.

V is TRBV7-6 and J is TRBJ1-1; D gene ambiguous. The length of the CDR3 is 14 residues. CDR1 SGHVS and CDR2 FNYEAQ come from the germline V gene. V was trimmed by 7 bases and J by 1 base, leaving 13 bases between them. CDR3 region: CASTPPDRNTEAFF. The CDR3 DNA is TGTGCCAGCACCCCCCCCGACCGGAACACTGAAGCTTTCTTT.

V is TRBV6-6 and J is TRBJ2-2; the match to TRBD1 covers 9 bases. Germline-derived CDR1 and CDR2 are MNHNY and SVGAGI (reference sequence). J was trimmed by 4 bases and V by 5 bases; bases with no gene match: 8. CDR3 size: 16 residues. The CDR3 nucleotides read TGTGCCAGCAGTACGCAACAGGGGGCGAGCACCGGGGAGCTGTTTTTT. Its protein is CASSTQQGASTGELFF.

This clone is a singleton in its sample. The chain links TRBV9 to TRBJ2-1; either TRBD1 or TRBD2 may supply D (5 bases each). CDR3 length: 13 amino acids. V dropped 2 bases and J dropped 10 bases, with 13 bases sitting between them. CDR1 is SGDLS, CDR2 YYNGEE, per germline. The chain's CDR3 is CASSVLGTGEQFF. The CDR3 DNA is TGTGCCAGCAGCGTTCTCGGGACGGGGGAGCAGTTCTTC.

The V and J genes are TRBV7-8 and TRBJ1-5; 7 bases are shared with TRBD1. The V segment lost 3 bases and the J segment 6 bases; nucleotides outside the gene matches: 11. Looked up from germline, CDR1 is SGHVS and CDR2 is FQNEAQ. This CDR3 contains 16 residues. As DNA, the CDR3 is TGTGCCAGCAGCTTGTATTCGACAGGGAACCCTCAGCCCCAGCATTTT. This gives the protein CASSLYSTGNPQPQHF.

The chain is built from TRBV20-1 and TRBJ2-1; D gene uncertain. Germline assignment: CDR1 DFQATT and CDR2 SNEGSKA (reference sequence). The V and J ends lost 8 bases and 6 bases respectively, with 8 bases between them. The length of the CDR3 is 10 residues. In nucleotides, the CDR3 is TGCAGTCCCGCGCGCAATGAGCAGTTCTTC. Translated: CSPARNEQFF.

This chain uses TRBV7-3 with TRBJ2-1; perhaps TRBD1 as D (6 bases). Germline CDR1 SGHTA, CDR2 FQGTGA. Between the trimmed V and J ends, which lost 3 bases and 12 bases, there was a span of 15 bases. The CDR3 contains 13 residues. CDR3 amino acids: CASSLGDRSRQFF. In DNA, the CDR3 is TGTGCCAGCAGCTTGGGAGACAGGTCACGGCAGTTCTTC.